This TCR beta chain emerged from a study of blood T cell repertoires in COVID-19 (TCRdb year 2020). General notes on the study: The collaborator samples originated in the United States, Italy and Spain and spanned the acute and convalescent phases of COVID-19. The material from the prospective study consisted of cDNA or gDNA derived from T cells, B-cell-depleted T cells, or PBMCs. Deeply sampled blood TCRbeta repertoires from subjects exposed to, actively infected with, or recovered from COVID-19 were included in the dataset. The repertoires were released in a freely available public database meant as a resource for research on the immune response to SARS-CoV-2. Samples came from the ongoing ImmuneRACE study (first 160 participants) plus 1,254 subjects from 6 global collaborators. The sample metadata nearly always contained a de-identified subject ID, COVID-19 status, age in years and sex. Where available, HLA class I and class II types were taken from metadata supplied by the sample provider and were not determined by assay-based typing. Broad study findings and their caveats: The amount of clinical and demographic metadata varied by source and participant and was provided uncurated.

Worth noting for this clone: Its antigen is still unknown. Per-base quality was not reported, and no clone a single base away is much larger than it.

The immunoSEQ Assay, a bias-controlled multiplex PCR, was used to amplify TCRbeta CDR3 regions from genomic DNA. The authors' analysis ran thus. Within the assay, amplification of reference gene primers was used to estimate how many nucleated cells each sample contained. To quantify the absolute abundance of each unique TCRbeta CDR3 rearrangement, sequence reads were collapsed and filtered. Productive Simpson clonality was computed per sample as the square root of Simpson's diversity index over productive rearrangements. The source is immuneACCESS, and TCRdb retained only in-frame sequences with V and J called. Part of the clones is not carried over; for the studies checked, unresolved V genes explain less than half of this, and the remainder is unexplained. V and J calls and clone size are those listed in that table; D and trimming were worked out from the DNA. This sample is represented by hundreds of thousands of clones; under 90% of them were singletons. The ten most abundant clones make up 4.5% to 5.5% of the sample.

The CDR3 sequence holds 16 residues, the cysteine and phenylalanine included. The entry retains the CDR3 DNA only, 48 bases that are in frame from base 1. Clipping removes 5 bases from V and 5 bases from J, with 11 as the unmatched junction base count. The germline V gene gives CDR1 as SGHNT and CDR2 as YENEEA. Participants in the prospective study were aged about 18 to 95 years, lived in 20 to 30 United States geographic areas, and enrolled through a virtual design. In the prospective study, cohorts were assigned on the basis of participant-reported clinical history obtained from a screening survey and a study questionnaire. Recovered participants in ImmuneRACE Cohort 3 were defined by two consecutive negative NP/OP PCR tests, clearance by a healthcare professional, or resolution of symptoms. Mobile phlebotomists in the prospective study collected whole blood, serum and a nasopharyngeal or oropharyngeal swab from every participant. Additional blood draws and questionnaires over an approximately 2-month period could optionally be provided by prospective study participants. Prospective study blood samples were shipped either frozen or at room temperature before DNA extraction.

The chain links TRBV11-3 with TRBJ2-2; 7 central bases correspond to TRBD1. The source is a man aged 55 to 70 who had recovered from COVID-19. Sequenced: PBMCs or T cells enriched from blood (not recorded which). The CDR3 protein sequence reads: CASSATGTESTGELFF. At the DNA level, the sequence is TGTGCCAGCAGCGCGACCGGGACAGAGTCGACCGGGGAGCTGTTTTTT.